A selection of T cell receptor beta chains follows, all from one sample in a study of CD8+CD57+ T cells in acquired aplastic anemia. Each CDR3 protein gets one entry after TCRdb re-called the reads with MiXCR. The sample carries under 250,000 distinct CDR3 sequences, about 62% recorded once. The sequencing input was sorted CD4+, CD8+, or CD8+CD57+ T cells (not recorded which) from PBMCs. Source of these receptors: a human donor with aplastic anemia. Each CDR3 is given with its conserved first and last residue.

v_call: TRBV10-1
j_call: TRBJ1-2
cdr3_aa: CASSESRPPGGDYGYTF

v_call: TRBV29-1
j_call: TRBJ2-3
cdr3_aa: CSVRPGTGSSTDTQYF

v_call: TRBV24-1
j_call: TRBJ2-7
cdr3_aa: CASGTEEGAGAYEQYF

v_call: TRBV2
j_call: TRBJ2-1
cdr3_aa: CASSPYRVAGFSSYNEQFF

v_call: TRBV20-1
j_call: TRBJ2-3
cdr3_aa: CSARRGDGTDTQYF

v_call: TRBV10-2
j_call: TRBJ1-1
cdr3_aa: CASKGDRPNTEAFF

v_call: TRBV5-8
j_call: TRBJ1-2
cdr3_aa: CASSTRGQGAYGYTF

v_call: TRBV7-8
j_call: TRBJ2-7
cdr3_aa: CASSLGGNYEQYF

v_call: TRBV9
j_call: TRBJ1-2
cdr3_aa: CASSEGTGGVGYTF

v_call: TRBV19
j_call: TRBJ1-2
cdr3_aa: CASSATGTYGYTF

v_call: TRBV14
j_call: TRBJ2-7
cdr3_aa: CASSQDVGSLEQYF

v_call: TRBV10-3
j_call: TRBJ2-7
cdr3_aa: CAISGGQSPGVYEQYF

v_call: TRBV5-1
j_call: TRBJ1-1
cdr3_aa: CASSRTSMNTEAFF

v_call: TRBV7-3
j_call: TRBJ1-1
cdr3_aa: CASSLTRETEAFF

v_call: TRBV9
j_call: TRBJ2-5
cdr3_aa: CASSVDSGGYQETQYF

v_call: TRBV20-1
j_call: TRBJ2-1
cdr3_aa: CSARDPGEGPYNEQFF

v_call: TRBV19
j_call: TRBJ1-2
cdr3_aa: CASSPQGLGYTF

v_call: TRBV9
j_call: TRBJ2-3
cdr3_aa: CASSPGVLAGGGGADTQYF

v_call: TRBV15
j_call: TRBJ1-2
cdr3_aa: CATSGNRRRGYTF

v_call: TRBV6-5
j_call: TRBJ2-1
cdr3_aa: CASSSGGYDEQFF

v_call: TRBV25-1
j_call: TRBJ2-7
cdr3_aa: CASSGVGDPPYEQYF

v_call: TRBV15
j_call: TRBJ2-5
cdr3_aa: CDTSSLVHTQETQYF

v_call: TRBV12-3/TRBV12-4
j_call: TRBJ1-2
cdr3_aa: CASSPGSYGYTF

v_call: TRBV24-1
j_call: TRBJ1-5
cdr3_aa: CATSDQQGVSNQPQHF

v_call: TRBV20-1
j_call: TRBJ1-1
cdr3_aa: CSAVSGGEAEAFF

v_call: TRBV9
j_call: TRBJ2-7
cdr3_aa: CASSEGRGGATYEQYF

v_call: TRBV27
j_call: TRBJ2-7
cdr3_aa: CASSLSGTSGHYEQYF

v_call: TRBV20-1
j_call: TRBJ1-6
cdr3_aa: CSAGGGMGSPLHF

v_call: TRBV2
j_call: TRBJ2-7
cdr3_aa: CASVRGLSNEQYF

v_call: TRBV7-2
j_call: TRBJ1-5
cdr3_aa: CASSWRGNQPQHF

v_call: TRBV7-2
j_call: TRBJ2-7
cdr3_aa: CASSLGPKRSGDTYEQYF

v_call: TRBV7-2
j_call: TRBJ2-3
cdr3_aa: CASSPGARTDTQYF

v_call: TRBV15
j_call: TRBJ2-7
cdr3_aa: CATSTGHPYEQYF

v_call: TRBV24-1
j_call: TRBJ2-1
cdr3_aa: CATSDGLAKIYNEQFF

v_call: TRBV7-8
j_call: TRBJ2-7
cdr3_aa: CASSLPGTTEEQYF

v_call: TRBV12-3/TRBV12-4
j_call: TRBJ2-7
cdr3_aa: CASSLPGQVLKQYF

v_call: TRBV7-6
j_call: TRBJ2-7
cdr3_aa: CASSLGGAGGGEQYF

v_call: TRBV6-2/TRBV6-3
j_call: TRBJ2-5
cdr3_aa: CASSYSSRDRVDQEYF

v_call: TRBV5-1
j_call: TRBJ2-7
cdr3_aa: CASSQNRLAGEYEQYF

v_call: TRBV24-1
j_call: TRBJ1-2
cdr3_aa: CATSDYNYGYTF

v_call: TRBV15
j_call: TRBJ2-7
cdr3_aa: CATSRTGNEQYF

v_call: TRBV7-3
j_call: TRBJ2-5
cdr3_aa: CASSLGQGYGTQYF

v_call: TRBV15
j_call: TRBJ2-7
cdr3_aa: CATSRFTGQIPQSYEQYF

v_call: TRBV9
j_call: TRBJ2-3
cdr3_aa: CASSAGTSGNTDTQYF

v_call: TRBV15
j_call: TRBJ1-6
cdr3_aa: CATSSQEDRGLISPLHF